This T cell receptor beta chain was identified during a study of shared clonotypes between healthy human individuals. There were no recent acute infections or vaccinations among the donors, who were healthy HIV-negative adults. Samples left unsorted employed some 100 million PBMCs for genomic DNA. The J segment lost 5 bases and the V segment lost 4 bases, leaving 9 bases of the junction unmatched. Looked up from germline, CDR1 is SGHRS and CDR2 is YFSETQ. The CDR3 is made up of 15 amino acids. At deep level, the assay was performed. In the authors' methods: Filtering differed for immunoSEQ, which gave only junction sequences without quality scores. Using immunoSEQ multiplex PCR, the repertoire was profiled, and TCRdb retains in-frame clones only, with some absent. V and J calls plus clone size are reproduced from that table; the DNA served to infer D and trimming. The sample yields some 480,000 clones, roughly 85% seen once.

Sample: PBMCs. The chain couples TRBV5-1 to TRBJ1-1; TRBD1 aligns across 9 bases. This sequence was found in a woman between 40 and 50 years old in good health. Some clones in this sample may be carry-over from other donors' samples. CDR3 loop: CASSPLDRGRTEAFF. The DNA of the CDR3 is TGCGCCAGCAGCCCCTTGGACAGGGGAAGGACTGAAGCTTTCTTT. Variable domain in full (rest from reference TRBV5-1 and TRBJ1-1): KAGVTQTPRYLIKTRGQQVTLSCSPISGHRSVSWYQQTPGQGLQFLFEYFSETQRNKGNFPGRFSGRQFSNSRSEMNVSTLELGDSALYLCASSPLDRGRTEAFFGQGTRLTVV.